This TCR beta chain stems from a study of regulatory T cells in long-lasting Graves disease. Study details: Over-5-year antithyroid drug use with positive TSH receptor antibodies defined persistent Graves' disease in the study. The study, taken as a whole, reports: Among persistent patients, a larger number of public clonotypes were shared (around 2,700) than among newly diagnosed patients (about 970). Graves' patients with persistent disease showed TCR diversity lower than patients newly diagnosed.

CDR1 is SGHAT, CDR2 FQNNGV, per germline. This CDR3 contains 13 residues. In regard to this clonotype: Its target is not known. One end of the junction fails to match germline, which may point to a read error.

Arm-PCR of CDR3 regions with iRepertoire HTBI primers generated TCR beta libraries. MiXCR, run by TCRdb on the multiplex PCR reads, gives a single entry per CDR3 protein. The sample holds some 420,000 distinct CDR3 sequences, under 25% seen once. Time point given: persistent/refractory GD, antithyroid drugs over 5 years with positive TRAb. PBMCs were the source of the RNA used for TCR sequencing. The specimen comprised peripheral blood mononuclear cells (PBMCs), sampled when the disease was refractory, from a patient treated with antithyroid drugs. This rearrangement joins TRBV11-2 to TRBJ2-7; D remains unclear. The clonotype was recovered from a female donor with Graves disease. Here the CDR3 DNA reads TGTGCCAGCAGCCCCCTCCTCACGGAGCGACGCCTCTTC. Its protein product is CASSPLLTERRLF.